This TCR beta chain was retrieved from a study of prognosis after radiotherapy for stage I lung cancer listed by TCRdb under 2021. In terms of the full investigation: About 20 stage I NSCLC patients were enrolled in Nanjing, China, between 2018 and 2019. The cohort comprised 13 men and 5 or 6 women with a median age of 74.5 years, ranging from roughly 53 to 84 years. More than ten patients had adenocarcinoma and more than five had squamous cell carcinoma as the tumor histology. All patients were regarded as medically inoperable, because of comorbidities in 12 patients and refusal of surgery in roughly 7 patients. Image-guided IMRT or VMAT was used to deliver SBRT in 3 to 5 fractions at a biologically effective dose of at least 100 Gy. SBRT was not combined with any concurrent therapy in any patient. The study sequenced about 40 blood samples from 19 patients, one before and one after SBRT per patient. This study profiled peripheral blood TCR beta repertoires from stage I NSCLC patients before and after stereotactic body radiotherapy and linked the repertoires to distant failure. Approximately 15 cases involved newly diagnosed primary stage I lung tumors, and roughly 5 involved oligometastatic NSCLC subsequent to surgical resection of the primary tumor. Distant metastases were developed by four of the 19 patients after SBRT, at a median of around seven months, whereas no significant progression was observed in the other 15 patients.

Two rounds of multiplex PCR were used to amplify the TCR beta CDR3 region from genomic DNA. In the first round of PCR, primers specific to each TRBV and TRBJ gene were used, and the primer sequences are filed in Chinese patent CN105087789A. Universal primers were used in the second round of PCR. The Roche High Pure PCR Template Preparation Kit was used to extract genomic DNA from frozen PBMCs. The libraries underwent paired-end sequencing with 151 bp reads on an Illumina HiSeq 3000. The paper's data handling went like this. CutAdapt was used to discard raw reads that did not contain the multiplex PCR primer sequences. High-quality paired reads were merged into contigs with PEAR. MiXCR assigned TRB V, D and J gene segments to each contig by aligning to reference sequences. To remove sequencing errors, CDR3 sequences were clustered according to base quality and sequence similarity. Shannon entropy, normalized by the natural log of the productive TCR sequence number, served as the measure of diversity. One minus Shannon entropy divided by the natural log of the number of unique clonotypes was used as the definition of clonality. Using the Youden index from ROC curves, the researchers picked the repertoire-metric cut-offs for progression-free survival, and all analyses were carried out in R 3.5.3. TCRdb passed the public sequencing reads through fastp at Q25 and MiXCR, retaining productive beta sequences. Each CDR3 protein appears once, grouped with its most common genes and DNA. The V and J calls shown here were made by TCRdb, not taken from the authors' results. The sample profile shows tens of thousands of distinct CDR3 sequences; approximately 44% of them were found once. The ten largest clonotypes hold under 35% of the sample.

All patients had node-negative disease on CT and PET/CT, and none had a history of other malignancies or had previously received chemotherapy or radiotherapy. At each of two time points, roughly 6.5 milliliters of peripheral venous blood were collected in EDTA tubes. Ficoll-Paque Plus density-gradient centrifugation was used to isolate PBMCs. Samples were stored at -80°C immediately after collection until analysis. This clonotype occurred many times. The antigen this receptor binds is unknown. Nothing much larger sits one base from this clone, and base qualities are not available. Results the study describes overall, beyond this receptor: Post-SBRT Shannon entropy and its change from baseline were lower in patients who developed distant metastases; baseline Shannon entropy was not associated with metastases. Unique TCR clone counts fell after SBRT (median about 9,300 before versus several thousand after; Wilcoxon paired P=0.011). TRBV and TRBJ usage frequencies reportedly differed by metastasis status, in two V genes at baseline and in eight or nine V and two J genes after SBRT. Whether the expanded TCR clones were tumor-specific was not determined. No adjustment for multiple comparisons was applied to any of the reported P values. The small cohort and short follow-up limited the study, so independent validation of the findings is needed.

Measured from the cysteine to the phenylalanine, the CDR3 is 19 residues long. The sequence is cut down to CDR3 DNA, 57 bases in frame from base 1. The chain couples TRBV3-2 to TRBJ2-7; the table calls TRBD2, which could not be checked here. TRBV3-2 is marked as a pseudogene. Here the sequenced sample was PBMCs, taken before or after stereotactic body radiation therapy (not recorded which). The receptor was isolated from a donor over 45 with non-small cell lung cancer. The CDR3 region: CASSQGNSSGLAGTYEQYF. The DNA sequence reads TGTGCCAGCAGCCAAGGCAATTCCTCGGGACTAGCGGGAACCTACGAGCAGTACTTC.